This T cell receptor (beta chain) originates from a study of early T cells in non-severe SARS-CoV-2 infection. Study-level background: Chains from this unsorted whole-blood bulk RNA could not be paired.

Tagging with unique molecular identifiers was applied to individual cDNA molecules. TCRdb re-analysed the 5' RACE reads in MiXCR, keeping a single row per CDR3 protein. The sample has 55,000 to 75,000 distinct CDR3 sequences, roughly 8% seen once. This clonotype was recorded a few times. Trimming took off 6 bases at V and 2 bases at J, with 9 bases between the two ends. The CDR3 consists of 13 residues. The germline gives CDR1 SGHVS, CDR2 FQNEAQ. Input material: whole blood. The rearrangement links TRBV7-8 to TRBJ2-3; D ambiguous. The source of this sequence is an adult who was a healthcare worker with PCR-confirmed SARS-CoV-2 infection or an uninfected control (not recorded which). CDR3 DNA sequence: TGTGCCAGCAGGGACCGCCACACAGATACGCAGTATTTT. It specifies CASRDRHTDTQYF.